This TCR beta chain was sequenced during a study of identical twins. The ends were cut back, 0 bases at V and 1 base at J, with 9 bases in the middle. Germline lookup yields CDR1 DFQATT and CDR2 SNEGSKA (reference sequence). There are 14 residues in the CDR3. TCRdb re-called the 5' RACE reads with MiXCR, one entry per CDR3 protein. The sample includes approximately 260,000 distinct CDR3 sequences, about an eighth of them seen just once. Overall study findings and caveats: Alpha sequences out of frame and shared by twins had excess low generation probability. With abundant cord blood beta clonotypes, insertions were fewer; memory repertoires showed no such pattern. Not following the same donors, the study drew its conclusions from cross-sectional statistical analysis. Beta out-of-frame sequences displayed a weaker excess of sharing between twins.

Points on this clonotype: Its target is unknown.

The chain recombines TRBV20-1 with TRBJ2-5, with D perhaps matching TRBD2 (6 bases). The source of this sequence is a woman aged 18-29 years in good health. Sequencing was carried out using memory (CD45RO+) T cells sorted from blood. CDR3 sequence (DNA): TGCAGTGCTAGAGATATAGCGGCCCAAGAGACCCAGTACTTC. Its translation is CSARDIAAQETQYF.